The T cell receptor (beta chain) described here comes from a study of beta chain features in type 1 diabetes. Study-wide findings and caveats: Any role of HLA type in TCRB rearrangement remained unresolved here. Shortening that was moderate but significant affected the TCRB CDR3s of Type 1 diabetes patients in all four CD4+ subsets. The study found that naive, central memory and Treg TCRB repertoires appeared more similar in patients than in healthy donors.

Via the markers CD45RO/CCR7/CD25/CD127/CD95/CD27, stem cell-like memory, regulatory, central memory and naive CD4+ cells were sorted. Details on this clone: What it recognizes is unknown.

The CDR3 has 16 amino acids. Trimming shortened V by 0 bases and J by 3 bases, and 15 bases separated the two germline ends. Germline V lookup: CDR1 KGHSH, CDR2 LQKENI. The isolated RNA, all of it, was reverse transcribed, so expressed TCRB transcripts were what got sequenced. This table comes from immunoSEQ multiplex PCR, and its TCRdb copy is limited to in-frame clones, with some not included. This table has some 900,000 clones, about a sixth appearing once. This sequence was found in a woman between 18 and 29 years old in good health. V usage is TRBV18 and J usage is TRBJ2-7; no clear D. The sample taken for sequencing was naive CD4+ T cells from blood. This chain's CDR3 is CASSPPGWVKGYEQYF. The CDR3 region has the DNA TGTGCCAGCTCACCACCCGGCTGGGTTAAAGGCTACGAGCAGTACTTC.